This T cell receptor beta chain derives from a study of blood T cells in healthy people across ages. Study in general: Per two T cells, about one barcoded beta molecule was captured through template switching.

Primers used in a second PCR of about 7 to 11 cycles were a sample-barcoded 5' primer and a J-beta primer mix. TCRdb processed the 5' RACE reads anew with MiXCR; each CDR3 protein has one entry. The sample consists of roughly 700,000 distinct CDR3 sequences, around 49% of them appearing once. There are a few counts of this clonotype. The antigen is unknown. The V end was cut by 5 bases, the J end by 3 bases, with 15 bases between. This CDR3 contains 15 residues. Germline V gene sequence: CDR1 SGHTA, CDR2 FQGNSA. Study-wide results and caveats: Any changes in expanded clonotypes were possibly confounded, as donor CMV status remained unknown. As naive T cell percentage varied, TCR beta diversity correlated strongly with it.

The chain employs TRBV7-2 and TRBJ2-3; possible D gene TRBD2, 5 bases. Sequencing used blood. The sequence came from a woman aged 60 to 75 in good health. The CDR3 is CASSPGLEVTDTQYF. In DNA, the CDR3 is TGTGCCAGCAGCCCCGGGTTGGAGGTAACAGATACGCAGTATTTT.